This entry concerns a single TCR beta chain. V was cut by 7 bases and J by 9 bases, with 16 bases left in between. CDR1 is MNHEY and CDR2 is SMNVEV in the germline V gene (reference sequence). This CDR3 comprises 13 residues. The data were obtained in a study of blood T cell repertoires in COVID-19. Study details: Samples of COVID-19 (acute and convalescent) were obtained from the United States, Italy and Spain. Sources were T cells, B-cell-depleted T cells, or PBMCs; the material itself was cDNA or gDNA.

Source study methods: Estimated nucleated cell counts came from reference gene primer amplification. Libraries were prepared by immunoSEQ multiplex PCR; TCRdb keeps only in-frame clonotypes and omits some of them. D and trimming were read from the DNA, whereas the V and J calls and clone size are those reported in that table. The table includes 230,000 or so clones, about 86% detected once. The TCR originated in a man over 45 with active or convalescent COVID-19. Sequencing was performed on peripheral blood. The rearrangement joins TRBV27 to TRBJ1-5; a possible D gene is TRBD1 (6 bases). The CDR3, as DNA: TGTGCCAGCAAACAAGGGGGTCCGGGGCCCCAGCATTTT. This translates into CASKQGGPGPQHF.